This T cell receptor beta chain was sequenced in a study of control samples from healthy donors and cancer patients. The table came from immunoSEQ multiplex PCR; TCRdb's copy has only in-frame clones and leaves some out. The sample has about 52,000 clones; roughly 96% are singletons. Material for sequencing was blood. This TCR was recovered from a man aged 30 to 45 in good health.

As DNA, the CDR3 is TGCGCCAGCAGCTTGGGAGCGGGAGACGTGAACGAGCAGTACTTC. Translated, it gives CASSLGAGDVNEQYF. The chain joins TRBV5-1 to TRBJ2-7; TRBD2 agrees at 8 bases. The V segment lost 0 bases and the J segment 5 bases; nucleotides outside the gene matches: 7. CDR1 SGHRS and CDR2 YFSETQ come from the germline V gene. This CDR3 spans 15 amino acids.